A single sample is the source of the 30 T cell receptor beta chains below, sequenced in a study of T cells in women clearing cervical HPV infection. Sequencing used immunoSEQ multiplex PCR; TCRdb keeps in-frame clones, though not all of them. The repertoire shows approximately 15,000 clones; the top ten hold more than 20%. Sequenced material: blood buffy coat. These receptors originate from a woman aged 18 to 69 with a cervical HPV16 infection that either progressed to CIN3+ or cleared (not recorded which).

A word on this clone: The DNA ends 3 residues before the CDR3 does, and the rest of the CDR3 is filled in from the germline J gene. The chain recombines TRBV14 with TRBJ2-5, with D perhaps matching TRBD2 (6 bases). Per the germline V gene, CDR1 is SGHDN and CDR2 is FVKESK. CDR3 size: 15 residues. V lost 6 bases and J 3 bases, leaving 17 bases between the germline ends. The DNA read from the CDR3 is TGTGCCAGCAGTGTAGGACTACTAAAGAAAGAGACC. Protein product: CASSVGLLKKET. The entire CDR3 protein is CASSVGLLKKETQYF.

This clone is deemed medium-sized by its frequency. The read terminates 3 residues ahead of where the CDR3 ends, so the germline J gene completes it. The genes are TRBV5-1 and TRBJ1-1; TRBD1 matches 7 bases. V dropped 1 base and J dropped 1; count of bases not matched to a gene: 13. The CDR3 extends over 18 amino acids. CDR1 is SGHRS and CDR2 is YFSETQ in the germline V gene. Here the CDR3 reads CASSLWPIQGLQNTEAFF. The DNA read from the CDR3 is TGCGCCAGCAGCTTGTGGCCCATACAGGGGCTCCAGAACACTGAA. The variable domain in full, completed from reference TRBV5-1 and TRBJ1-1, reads KAGVTQTPRYLIKTRGQQVTLSCSPISGHRSVSWYQQTPGQGLQFLFEYFSETQRNKGNFPGRFSGRQFSNSRSEMNVSTLELGDSALYLCASSLWPIQGLQNTEAFFGQGTRLTVV.

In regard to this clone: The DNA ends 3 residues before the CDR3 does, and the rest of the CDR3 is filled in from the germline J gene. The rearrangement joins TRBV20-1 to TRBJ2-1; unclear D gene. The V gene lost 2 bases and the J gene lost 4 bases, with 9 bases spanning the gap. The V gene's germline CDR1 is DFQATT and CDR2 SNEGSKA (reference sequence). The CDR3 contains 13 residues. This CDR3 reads CSARSPYYNEQFF. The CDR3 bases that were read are TGCAGTGCTAGATCCCCCTATTACAATGAG.

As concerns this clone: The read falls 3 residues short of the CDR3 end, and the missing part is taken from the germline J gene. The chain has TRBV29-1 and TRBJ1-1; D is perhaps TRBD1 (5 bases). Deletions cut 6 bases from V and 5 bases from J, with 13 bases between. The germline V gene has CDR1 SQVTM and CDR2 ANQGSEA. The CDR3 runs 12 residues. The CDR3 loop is CSVLRGVTEAFF. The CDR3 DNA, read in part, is TGCAGCGTCCTACGGGGGGTAACTGAA.

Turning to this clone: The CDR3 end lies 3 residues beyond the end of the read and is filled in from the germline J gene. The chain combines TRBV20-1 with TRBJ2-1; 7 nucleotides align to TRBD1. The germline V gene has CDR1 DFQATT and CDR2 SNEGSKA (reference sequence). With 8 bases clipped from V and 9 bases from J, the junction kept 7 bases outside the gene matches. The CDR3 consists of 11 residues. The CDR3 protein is CSPRGQGEQFF. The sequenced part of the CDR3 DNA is TGCAGTCCAAGGGGGCAGGGTGAG.

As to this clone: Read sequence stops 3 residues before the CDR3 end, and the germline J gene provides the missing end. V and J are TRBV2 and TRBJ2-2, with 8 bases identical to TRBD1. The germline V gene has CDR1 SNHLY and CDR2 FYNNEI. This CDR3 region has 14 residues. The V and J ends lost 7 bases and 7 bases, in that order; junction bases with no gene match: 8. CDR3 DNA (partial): TGTGCCAGCAAGGGTTCAGGGGGCGTCGGGGAG. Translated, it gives CASKGSGGVGE. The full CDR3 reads CASKGSGGVGELFF.

The sequenced part of the CDR3 DNA is TGCAGTGTGGAGGGGCTCCAAGAGACG. This codes for CSVEGLQET. The whole CDR3 sequence reads CSVEGLQETQYF. This sequence joins TRBV20-1 and TRBJ2-3, with D possibly TRBD2 on 6 matching bases. Coverage ceases 3 residues before the CDR3 finishes, and the germline J gene fills in the end. The CDR3 spans 12 residues. CDR1 is DFQATT and CDR2 is SNEGSKA in the germline V gene (reference sequence).

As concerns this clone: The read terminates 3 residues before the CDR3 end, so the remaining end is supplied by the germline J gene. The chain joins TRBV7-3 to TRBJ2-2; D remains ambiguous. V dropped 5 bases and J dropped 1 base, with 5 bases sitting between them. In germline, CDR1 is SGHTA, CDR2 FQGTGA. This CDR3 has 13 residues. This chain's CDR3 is CASSHRNTGELFF. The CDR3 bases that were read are TGTGCCAGCAGCCACAGGAACACCGGGGAG.

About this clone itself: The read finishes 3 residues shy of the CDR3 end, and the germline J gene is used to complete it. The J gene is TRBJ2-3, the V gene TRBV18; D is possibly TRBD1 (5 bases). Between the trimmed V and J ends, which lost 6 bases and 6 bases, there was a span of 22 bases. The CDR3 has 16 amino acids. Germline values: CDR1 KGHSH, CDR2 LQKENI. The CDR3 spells CASSCGRVHQSDTQYF. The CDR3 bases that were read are TGTGCCAGCTCGTGTGGCAGGGTACATCAGTCCGATACG.

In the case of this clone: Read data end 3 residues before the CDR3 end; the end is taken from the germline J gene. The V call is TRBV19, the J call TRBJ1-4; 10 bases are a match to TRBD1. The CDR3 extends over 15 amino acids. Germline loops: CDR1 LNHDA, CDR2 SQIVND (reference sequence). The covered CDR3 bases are TGTGCCAGTAGTACCCGACAGGGGGCTTTGGCACCA. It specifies CASSTRQGALAP. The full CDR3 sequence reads CASSTRQGALAPLFF.

CDR3 bases read: TGCAGTGCTGGGACAGGGAGCAATGAG. Encoded protein: CSAGTGSNE. The full CDR3 protein reads CSAGTGSNEQFF. The chain combines TRBV20-1 with TRBJ2-1, with TRBD1 matching 9 bases. The read ends 3 residues before the CDR3 terminus; that terminus is restored from the germline J gene. Germline V gives CDR1 DFQATT, CDR2 SNEGSKA (reference sequence). With 5 bases clipped from V and 6 bases from J, the junction kept 2 bases outside the gene matches. The CDR3 runs 12 residues.

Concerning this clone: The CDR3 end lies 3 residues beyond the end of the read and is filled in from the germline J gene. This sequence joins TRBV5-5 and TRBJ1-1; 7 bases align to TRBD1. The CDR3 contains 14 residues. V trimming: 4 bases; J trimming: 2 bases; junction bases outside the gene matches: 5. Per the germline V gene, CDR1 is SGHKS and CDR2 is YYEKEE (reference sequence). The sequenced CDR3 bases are TGTGCCAGCAGCACAAGACAGGGTAACACTGAA. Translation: CASSTRQGNTE. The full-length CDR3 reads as CASSTRQGNTEAFF.

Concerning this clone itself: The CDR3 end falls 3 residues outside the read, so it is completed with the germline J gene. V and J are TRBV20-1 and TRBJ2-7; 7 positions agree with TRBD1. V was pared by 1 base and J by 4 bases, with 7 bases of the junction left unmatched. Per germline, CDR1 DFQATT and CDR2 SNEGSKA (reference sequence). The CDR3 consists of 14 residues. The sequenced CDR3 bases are TGCAGTGCTAGAGGCCGGGACAGACCTTACGAG. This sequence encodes CSARGRDRPYE. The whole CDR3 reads CSARGRDRPYEQYF.

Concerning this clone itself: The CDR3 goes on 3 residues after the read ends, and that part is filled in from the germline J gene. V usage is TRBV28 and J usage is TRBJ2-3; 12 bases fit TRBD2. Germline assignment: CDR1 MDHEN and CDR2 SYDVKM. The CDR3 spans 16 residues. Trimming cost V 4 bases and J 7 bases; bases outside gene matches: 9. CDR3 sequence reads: CASSSPASGGGYTQYF. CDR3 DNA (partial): TGTGCCAGCAGTTCTCCCGCTAGCGGGGGGGGGTATACG.

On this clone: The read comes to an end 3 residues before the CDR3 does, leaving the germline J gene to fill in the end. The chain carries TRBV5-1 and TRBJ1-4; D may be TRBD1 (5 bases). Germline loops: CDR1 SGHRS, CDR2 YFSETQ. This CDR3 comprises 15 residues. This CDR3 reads CASSFGQGSYSPLFF. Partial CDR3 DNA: TGCGCCAGCAGCTTTGGTCAGGGCTCTTATTCACCA. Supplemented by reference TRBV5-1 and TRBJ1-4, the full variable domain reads KAGVTQTPRYLIKTRGQQVTLSCSPISGHRSVSWYQQTPGQGLQFLFEYFSETQRNKGNFPGRFSGRQFSNSRSEMNVSTLELGDSALYLCASSFGQGSYSPLFFGSGTQLSVL.

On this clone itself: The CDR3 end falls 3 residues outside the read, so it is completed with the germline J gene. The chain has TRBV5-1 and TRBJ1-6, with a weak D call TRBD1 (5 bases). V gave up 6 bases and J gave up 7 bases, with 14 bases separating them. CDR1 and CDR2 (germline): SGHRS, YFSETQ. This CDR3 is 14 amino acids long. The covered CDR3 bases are TGCGCCAGCAAACCACAGGCCTTGAATTCACCC. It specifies CASKPQALNSP. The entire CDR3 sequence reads CASKPQALNSPLHF. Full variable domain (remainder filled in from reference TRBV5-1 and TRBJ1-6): KAGVTQTPRYLIKTRGQQVTLSCSPISGHRSVSWYQQTPGQGLQFLFEYFSETQRNKGNFPGRFSGRQFSNSRSEMNVSTLELGDSALYLCASKPQALNSPLHFGNGTRLTVT.

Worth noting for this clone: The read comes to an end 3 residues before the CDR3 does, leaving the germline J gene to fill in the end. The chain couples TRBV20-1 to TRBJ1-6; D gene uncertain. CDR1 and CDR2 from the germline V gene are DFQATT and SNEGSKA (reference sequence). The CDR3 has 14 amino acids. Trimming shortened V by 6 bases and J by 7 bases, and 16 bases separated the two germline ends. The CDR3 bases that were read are TGCAGTGCCCGCGTGGGCAGGATCAATTCACCC. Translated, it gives CSARVGRINSP. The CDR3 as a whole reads CSARVGRINSPLHF.

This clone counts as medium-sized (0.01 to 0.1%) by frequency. CDR3 sequence: CASSFQDRVYEQYF. The CDR3 DNA, read in part, is TGTGCCAGCAGCTTTCAGGACAGGGTGTACGAG. The V and J genes are TRBV7-2 and TRBJ2-7, with 8 positions matching TRBD1. The read terminates 3 residues ahead of where the CDR3 ends, so the germline J gene completes it. In germline, CDR1 is SGHTA, CDR2 FQGNSA. V lost 3 bases, J lost 4 bases, and 5 bases stayed unmatched. The CDR3 spans 14 residues.

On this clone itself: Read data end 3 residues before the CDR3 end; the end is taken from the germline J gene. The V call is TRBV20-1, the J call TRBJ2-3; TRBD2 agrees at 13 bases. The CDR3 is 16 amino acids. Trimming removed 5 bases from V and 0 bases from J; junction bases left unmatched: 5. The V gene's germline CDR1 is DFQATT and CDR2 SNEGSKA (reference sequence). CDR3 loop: CSAQLAGGGSTDTQYF. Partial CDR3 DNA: TGCAGTGCTCAACTAGCGGGGGGGGGTAGCACAGATACG.

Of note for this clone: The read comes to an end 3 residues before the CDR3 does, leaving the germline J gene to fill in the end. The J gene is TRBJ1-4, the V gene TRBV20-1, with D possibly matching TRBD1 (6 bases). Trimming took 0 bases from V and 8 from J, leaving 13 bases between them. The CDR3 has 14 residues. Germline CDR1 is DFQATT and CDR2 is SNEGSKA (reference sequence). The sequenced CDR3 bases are TGCAGTGCTAGAGATCGGCAGGGGTGGGAAAAA. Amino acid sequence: CSARDRQGWEK. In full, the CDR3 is CSARDRQGWEKLFF.

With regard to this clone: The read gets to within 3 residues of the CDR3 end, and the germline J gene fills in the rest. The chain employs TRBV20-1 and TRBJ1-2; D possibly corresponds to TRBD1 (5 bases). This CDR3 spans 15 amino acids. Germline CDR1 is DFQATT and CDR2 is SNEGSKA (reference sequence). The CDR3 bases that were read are TGCAGTGCTAGGGAGGGACTAGCCTCCTACAATGAC. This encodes CSAREGLASYND. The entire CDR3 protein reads CSAREGLASYNDYTF.

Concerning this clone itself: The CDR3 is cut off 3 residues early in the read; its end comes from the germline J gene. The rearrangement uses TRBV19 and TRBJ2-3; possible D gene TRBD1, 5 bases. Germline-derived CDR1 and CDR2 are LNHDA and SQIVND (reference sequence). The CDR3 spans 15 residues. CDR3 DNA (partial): TGTGCCAGTATCGATACGTCTCTGGGCCTAGGGGCG. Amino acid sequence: CASIDTSLGLGA. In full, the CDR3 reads CASIDTSLGLGAQYF.

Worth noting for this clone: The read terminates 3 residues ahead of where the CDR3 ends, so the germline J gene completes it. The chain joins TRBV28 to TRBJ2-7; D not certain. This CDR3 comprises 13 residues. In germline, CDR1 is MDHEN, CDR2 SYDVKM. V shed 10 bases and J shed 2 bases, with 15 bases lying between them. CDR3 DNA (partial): TGTGCCACGAACTCCCGCTTAGCCTACGAG. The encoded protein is CATNSRLAYE. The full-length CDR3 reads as CATNSRLAYEQYF.

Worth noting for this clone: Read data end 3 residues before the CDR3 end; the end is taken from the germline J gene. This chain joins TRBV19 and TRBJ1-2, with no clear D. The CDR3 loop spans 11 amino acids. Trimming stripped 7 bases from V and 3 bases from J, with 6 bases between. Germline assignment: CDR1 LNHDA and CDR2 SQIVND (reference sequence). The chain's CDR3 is CASTTDYGYTF. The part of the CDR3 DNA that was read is TGTGCCAGTACCACAGACTATGGC.

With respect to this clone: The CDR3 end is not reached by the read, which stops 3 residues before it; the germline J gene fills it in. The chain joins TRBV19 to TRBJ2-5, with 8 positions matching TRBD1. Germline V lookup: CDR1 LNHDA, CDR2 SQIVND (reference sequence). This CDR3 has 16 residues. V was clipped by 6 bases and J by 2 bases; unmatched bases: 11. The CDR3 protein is CASRSGQGAWQETQYF. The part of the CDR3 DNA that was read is TGTGCCAGTAGATCAGGACAGGGAGCGTGGCAAGAGACC.

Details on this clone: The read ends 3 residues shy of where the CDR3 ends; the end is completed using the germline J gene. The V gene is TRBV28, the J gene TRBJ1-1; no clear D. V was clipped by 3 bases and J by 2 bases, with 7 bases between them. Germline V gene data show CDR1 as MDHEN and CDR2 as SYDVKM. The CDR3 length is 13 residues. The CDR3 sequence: CASSFILNTEAFF. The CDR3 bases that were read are TGTGCCAGCAGTTTTATTCTCAACACTGAA.

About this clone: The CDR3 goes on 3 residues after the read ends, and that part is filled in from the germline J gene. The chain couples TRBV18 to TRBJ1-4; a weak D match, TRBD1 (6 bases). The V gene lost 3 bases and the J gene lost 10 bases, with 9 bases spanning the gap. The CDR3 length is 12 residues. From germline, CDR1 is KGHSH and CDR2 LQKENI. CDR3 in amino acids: CASSPPDRKLFF. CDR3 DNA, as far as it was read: TGTGCCAGCTCACCCCCGGACAGAAAA. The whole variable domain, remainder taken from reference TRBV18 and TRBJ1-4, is NAGVMQNPRHLVRRRGQEARLRCSPMKGHSHVYWYRQLPEEGLKFMVYLQKENIIDESGMPKERFSAEFPKEGPSILRIQQVVRGDSAAYFCASSPPDRKLFFGSGTQLSVL.

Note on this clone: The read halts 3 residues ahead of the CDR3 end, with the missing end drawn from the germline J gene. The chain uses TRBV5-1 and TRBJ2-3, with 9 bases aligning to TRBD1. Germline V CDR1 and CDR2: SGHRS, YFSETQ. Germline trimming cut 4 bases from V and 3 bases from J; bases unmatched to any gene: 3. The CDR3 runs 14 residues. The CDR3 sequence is CASSPDRGTDTQYF. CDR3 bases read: TGCGCCAGCAGCCCCGACAGGGGGACAGATACG.

The DNA read from the CDR3 is TGCGCCAGCAGCTACGGGTCCTTCGGGGGGCTGCAAGAGACT. Protein sequence: CASSYGSFGGLQET. The entire CDR3 reads CASSYGSFGGLQETQYF. This chain uses TRBV5-1 with TRBJ2-4; tentatively, D is TRBD2 (7 bases). The DNA ends 3 residues before the CDR3 does, and the rest of the CDR3 is filled in from the germline J gene. This CDR3 contains 17 residues. Per the germline V gene, CDR1 is SGHRS and CDR2 is YFSETQ. Variable domain in full (rest from reference TRBV5-1 and TRBJ2-4): KAGVTQTPRYLIKTRGQQVTLSCSPISGHRSVSWYQQTPGQGLQFLFEYFSETQRNKGNFPGRFSGRQFSNSRSEMNVSTLELGDSALYLCASSYGSFGGLQETQYFGAGTRLSVL.

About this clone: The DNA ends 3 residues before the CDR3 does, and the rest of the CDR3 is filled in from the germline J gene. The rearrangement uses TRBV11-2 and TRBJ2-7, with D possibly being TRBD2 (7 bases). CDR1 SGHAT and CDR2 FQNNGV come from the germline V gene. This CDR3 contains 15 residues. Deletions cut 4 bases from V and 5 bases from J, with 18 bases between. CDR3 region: CASSSRGAALDEQYF. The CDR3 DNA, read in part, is TGTGCCAGCAGCTCCCGGGGGGCAGCCCTTGACGAG. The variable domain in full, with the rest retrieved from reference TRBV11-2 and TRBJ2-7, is EAGVAQSPRYKIIEKRQSVAFWCNPISGHATLYWYQQILGQGPKLLIQFQNNGVVDDSQLPKDRFSAERLKGVDSTLKIQPAKLEDSAVYLCASSSRGAALDEQYFGPGTRLTVT.